Listed below are T cell receptor beta chains from one sample, sequenced in a study of T-cell reconstitution after alpha-beta-depleted transplantation in children. TCRdb ran MiXCR on the PCR reads and lists one entry per CDR3 protein. Among 70,000 to 95,000 distinct CDR3 sequences listed, 15% to 19% were seen once. Material: PBMCs, mostly from graft donor cells, obtained 180 days after TCRalphabeta/CD19-depleted stem cell transplant. The receptors were sampled from a male patient under 10 years old who had a stem cell transplant for acute lymphoblastic leukemia, so the T cells may come from the graft donor. CDR3s include the opening cysteine and the closing phenylalanine or tryptophan. A D gene is named only where the DNA matches it firmly. Rows give clone size only sometimes, using once, few, many, or a class for an expanded clone.

TRBV19,TRBJ2-6,TRBD2,few,16,TGTGCCAGTAGTATACGGGGGGGGCTCGGGGCCAACGTCCTGACTTTC,CASSIRGGLGANVLTF
TRBV9,TRBJ2-1,NA,few,13,TGTGCCAGCAGCGCAGGGGGGGGCGATGAGCAGTTCTTC,CASSAGGGDEQFF
TRBV27,TRBJ2-1,NA,many,12,TGTGCCAGCAGTTTAGGGGGGAATGAGCAGTTCTTC,CASSLGGNEQFF
TRBV30,TRBJ1-2,NA,many,13,TGTGCCTGGAGTGTTCAGGGCTCCTATGGCTACACCTTC,CAWSVQGSYGYTF
TRBV12-5,TRBJ2-1,NA,NA,17,TGTGCTAGTGGTCCCCGGGGAGGTTACAGCTCCTACAATGAGCAGTTCTTC,CASGPRGGYSSYNEQFF
TRBV27,TRBJ2-1,TRBD2,few,16,TGTGCCAGCACCTTGAGCCGACTAGCGGGATCTTATGAGCAGTTCTTC,CASTLSRLAGSYEQFF
TRBV15,TRBJ2-1,TRBD1,NA,15,TGTGCCACCAGCAGAGATATGGGACAGGGTAAAGGGCAGTTCTTC,CATSRDMGQGKGQFF
TRBV11-2,TRBJ2-7,NA,NA,14,TGTGCCAGCAGCTTAGATCGATATTCCTACGAGCAGTACTTC,CASSLDRYSYEQYF
TRBV2,TRBJ2-7,NA,NA,15,TGTGCCAGCAGGCCCACGGTAACAGAGTCCTACGAGCAGTACTTC,CASRPTVTESYEQYF
TRBV15,TRBJ1-1,NA,few,14,TGTGCCACCAGCAGGGGTTCGGGGAACACTGAAGCTTTCTTT,CATSRGSGNTEAFF
TRBV12-3/TRBV12-4,TRBJ2-7,NA,NA,14,TGTGCCAGCAGCCTACAGGGCCCCACCTACGAGCAGTACTTC,CASSLQGPTYEQYF
TRBV5-1,TRBJ1-2,NA,NA,12,TGCGCCAGCACCCAGGACAGCTCCGGCTACACCTTC,CASTQDSSGYTF
TRBV5-1,TRBJ2-1,TRBD2,NA,16,TGCGCCAGCAGCTTAACCCCGGGACTAGCTACAAATGAGCAGTTCTTC,CASSLTPGLATNEQFF
TRBV5-1,TRBJ2-2,TRBD2,few,17,TGCGCCAGCAGCTTGGTCGGGACTAGCCGAAACACCGGGGAGCTGTTTTTT,CASSLVGTSRNTGELFF
TRBV20-1,TRBJ2-1,TRBD2,NA,16,TGCAGTGCTAACCGAGGAGCGGGGGTGACCTACAATGAGCAGTTCTTC,CSANRGAGVTYNEQFF
TRBV7-8,TRBJ2-7,NA,once,17,TGTGCCAGCAGCTTAGAGTCGTGGATCGGCAAAAGTTACGAGCAGTACTTC,CASSLESWIGKSYEQYF
TRBV10-3,TRBJ1-1,NA,NA,12,TGTGCCATCAGTGAGCCGAACACTGAAGCTTTCTTT,CAISEPNTEAFF
TRBV7-2,TRBJ2-1,TRBD2,many,15,TGTGCCAGCAGCTTAGACAGCGGGGGGTACAATGAGCAGTTCTTC,CASSLDSGGYNEQFF
TRBV7-2,TRBJ1-5,NA,NA,16,TGTCCCAGCAGCTTGCCCAGAGGTTCGGGCAATCAGCCCCAGCATTTT,CPSSLPRGSGNQPQHF
TRBV27,TRBJ1-2,NA,NA,15,TGTGCCAGCAGTAGGTACAGGGCACCTAACTATGGCTACACCTTC,CASSRYRAPNYGYTF
TRBV20-1,TRBJ1-6,NA,few,13,TGCAGTGCGAGCGTCAGGTCTACTTCACCCCTCCACTTT,CSASVRSTSPLHF
TRBV10-3,TRBJ2-1,TRBD2,few,15,TGTGCCATCAGTTTCCCGGGACTAGCGGACAATGAGCAGTTCTTC,CAISFPGLADNEQFF